This T cell receptor (beta chain) was identified during a study of read filtering for tumor transcriptome and immune sequencing. The library was built from roughly 400 ng RNA with molecular barcoded adaptors for alpha/delta and beta/gamma chains. TCRdb called the reads again in MiXCR, with one record for every CDR3 protein. The sample has about 93,000 distinct CDR3 sequences; roughly 21% are singletons. The sample holds many counts of this clonotype. The sample consisted of a population of CD138-negative cells sorted from bone marrow. This receptor was taken from a donor over 35 with multiple myeloma.

The CDR3 region is CASSLRSGTGYTF. As DNA, the CDR3 is TGTGCCAGCAGCTTAAGGTCCGGGACCGGCTACACCTTC. This chain links TRBV7-9 with TRBJ1-2, with a tentative D call TRBD1 (5 bases). Trimming took 2 bases from V and 8 from J, leaving 12 bases between them. The length of the CDR3 is 13 residues. Germline CDR1 SEHNR, CDR2 FQNEAQ (reference sequence).